This T cell receptor (beta chain) was sequenced in a study of CD8+ T cells in alopecia areata. On the study more broadly: The study gave tofacitinib for 6 to 18 months, then 6 months off drug.

Trimming cost V 3 bases and J 4 bases, with 14 bases left between them. Germline V lookup: CDR1 SGHNT, CDR2 YYREEE (reference sequence). This CDR3 has 14 amino acids. Stated treatment: oral pan-JAK inhibitor, 5-10 mg twice daily. RNA extraction was followed by reverse transcription into cDNA, which acted as the sequencing template. Sequenced by immunoSEQ multiplex PCR; TCRdb stores in-frame clones only, minus some. The table records 100,000 to 150,000 clones, around 63% of them present only once. The clonotype was recovered from a human donor with alopecia areata. Sequencing used CD4+ T cells sorted from blood, obtained at week 4, from a patient treated with tofacitinib. The chain links TRBV5-4 to TRBJ2-7, with D perhaps TRBD1 (5 bases). As DNA, the CDR3 is TGTGCCAGCAGCTCTCTAGACAGAGAGTACGAGCAGTACTTC. Amino acids: CASSSLDREYEQYF.